This T cell receptor (beta chain) appears in the sequencing data of a study of T cells in Graves' hyperthyroidism and ophthalmopathy. RNA transcripts were the template for amplifying TCR beta CDR3 regions. The study used the HTBI primer set for a first-round RT-PCR of the TCR CDR3. TCRdb reanalysed the multiplex PCR reads using MiXCR and keeps one entry per CDR3 protein. The top ten clones hold roughly 19% of a sample with more than 350,000 distinct CDR3 sequences, around 15% of them seen once. Fresh peripheral blood, 9.5 to 10 ml of it, supplied the PBMCs. The source material was blood. The clonotype was recovered from a woman aged 55-69 years with Graves' ophthalmopathy.

CDR3 nucleotide sequence: TGTGCCAGCAGCGAATCCGGGACAGGGGGGGAGCAGTACTTC. Translation: CASSESGTGGEQYF. The chain carries TRBV12-3 or TRBV12-4 and TRBJ2-7; 11 nucleotides line up with TRBD1. This CDR3 region has 14 residues. V lost 6 bases, J lost 7 bases, and 8 bases stayed unmatched.